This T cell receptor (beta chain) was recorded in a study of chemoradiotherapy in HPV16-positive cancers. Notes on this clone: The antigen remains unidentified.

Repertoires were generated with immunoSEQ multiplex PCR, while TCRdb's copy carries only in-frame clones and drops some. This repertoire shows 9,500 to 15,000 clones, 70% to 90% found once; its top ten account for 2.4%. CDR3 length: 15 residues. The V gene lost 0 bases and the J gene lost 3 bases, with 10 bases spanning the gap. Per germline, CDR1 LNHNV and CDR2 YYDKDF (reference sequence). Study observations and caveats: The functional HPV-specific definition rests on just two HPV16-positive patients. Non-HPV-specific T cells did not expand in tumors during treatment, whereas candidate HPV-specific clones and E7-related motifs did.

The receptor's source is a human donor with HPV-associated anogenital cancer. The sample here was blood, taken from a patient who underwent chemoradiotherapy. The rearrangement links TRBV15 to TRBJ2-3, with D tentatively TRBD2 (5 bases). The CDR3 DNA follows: TGTGCCACCAGCAGAGATCTGCAGCGGACAGATACGCAGTATTTT. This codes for CATSRDLQRTDTQYF.